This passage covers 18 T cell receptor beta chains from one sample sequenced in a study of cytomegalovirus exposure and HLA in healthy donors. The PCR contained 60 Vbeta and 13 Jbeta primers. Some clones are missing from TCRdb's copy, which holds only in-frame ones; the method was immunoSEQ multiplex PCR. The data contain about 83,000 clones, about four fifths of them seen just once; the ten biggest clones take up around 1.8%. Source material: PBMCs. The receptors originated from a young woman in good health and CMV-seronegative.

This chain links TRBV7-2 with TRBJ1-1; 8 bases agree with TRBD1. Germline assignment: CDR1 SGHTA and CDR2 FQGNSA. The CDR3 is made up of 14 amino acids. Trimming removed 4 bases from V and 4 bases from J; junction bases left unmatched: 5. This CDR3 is CASSSDRVGTEAFF. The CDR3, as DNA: TGTGCCAGCAGCTCGGACAGGGTAGGCACTGAAGCTTTCTTT.

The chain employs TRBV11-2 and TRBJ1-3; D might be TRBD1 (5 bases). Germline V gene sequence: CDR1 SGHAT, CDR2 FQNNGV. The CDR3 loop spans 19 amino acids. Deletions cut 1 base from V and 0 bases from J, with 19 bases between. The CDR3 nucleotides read TGTGCCAGCAGCTTAGTAGTTGGGGGAGGGCTTAGCTCTGGAAACACCATATATTTT. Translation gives CASSLVVGGGLSSGNTIYF.

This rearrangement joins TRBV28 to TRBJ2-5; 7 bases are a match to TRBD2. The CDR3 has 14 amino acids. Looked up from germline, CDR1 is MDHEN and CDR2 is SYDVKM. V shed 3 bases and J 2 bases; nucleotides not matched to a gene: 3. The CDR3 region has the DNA TGTGCCAGCAGTTTCTGGCGGGAGCAAGAGACCCAGTACTTC. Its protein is CASSFWREQETQYF.

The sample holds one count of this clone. The CDR3: CASSPARTGGARGGYTF. CDR3 bases: TGTGCCAGCTCACCCGCCCGGACAGGGGGCGCTAGGGGTGGCTACACCTTC. J is TRBJ1-2 and V is TRBV18, with TRBD1 identical over 11 bases. The J segment lost 7 bases and the V segment lost 3 bases, leaving 13 bases of the junction unmatched. The CDR3 spans 17 residues. The germline gives CDR1 KGHSH, CDR2 LQKENI.

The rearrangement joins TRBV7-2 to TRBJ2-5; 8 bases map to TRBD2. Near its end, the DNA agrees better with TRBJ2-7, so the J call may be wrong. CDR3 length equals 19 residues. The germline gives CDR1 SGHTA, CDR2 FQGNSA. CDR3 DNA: TGTGCCAGCAGCGTCAAAGCCTCGGGACTAGGGCTTATTACGCTCGAGCAGTACTTC. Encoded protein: CASSVKASGLGLITLEQYF.

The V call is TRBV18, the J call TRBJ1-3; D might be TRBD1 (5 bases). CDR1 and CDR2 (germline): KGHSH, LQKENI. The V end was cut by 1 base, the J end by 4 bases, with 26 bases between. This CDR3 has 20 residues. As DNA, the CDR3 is TGTGCCAGCTCACCACACCTTGGCCCCCTGCGGGACCCTCGGGGAAACACCATATATTTT. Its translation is CASSPHLGPLRDPRGNTIYF.

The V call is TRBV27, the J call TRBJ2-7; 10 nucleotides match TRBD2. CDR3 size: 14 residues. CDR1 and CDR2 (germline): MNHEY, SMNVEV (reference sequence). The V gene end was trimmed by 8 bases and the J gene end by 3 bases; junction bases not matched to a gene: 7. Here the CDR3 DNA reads TGTGCCAGCGCTCCGAGCGGGAGGGACTACGAGCAGTACTTC. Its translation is CASAPSGRDYEQYF.

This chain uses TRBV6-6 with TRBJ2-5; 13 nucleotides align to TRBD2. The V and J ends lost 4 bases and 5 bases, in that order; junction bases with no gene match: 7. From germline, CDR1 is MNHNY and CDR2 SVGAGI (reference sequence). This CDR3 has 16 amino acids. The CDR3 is CASSFGLAGVGETQYF. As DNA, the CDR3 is TGTGCCAGCAGTTTCGGACTAGCGGGAGTAGGGGAGACCCAGTACTTC.

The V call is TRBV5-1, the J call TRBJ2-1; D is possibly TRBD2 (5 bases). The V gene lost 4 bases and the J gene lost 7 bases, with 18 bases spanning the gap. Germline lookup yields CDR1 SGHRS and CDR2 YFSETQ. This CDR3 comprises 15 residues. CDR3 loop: CASSPVASRGNEQFF. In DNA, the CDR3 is TGCGCCAGCAGCCCAGTAGCGTCCCGCGGGAATGAGCAGTTCTTC.

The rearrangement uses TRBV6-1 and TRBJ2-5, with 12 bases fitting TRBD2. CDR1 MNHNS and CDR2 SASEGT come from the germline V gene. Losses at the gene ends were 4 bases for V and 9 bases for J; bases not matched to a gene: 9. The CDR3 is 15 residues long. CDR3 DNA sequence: TGTGCCAGCAGTGGGCTAGCGGGAGGGCAGACGGCCCAGTACTTC. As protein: CASSGLAGGQTAQYF.

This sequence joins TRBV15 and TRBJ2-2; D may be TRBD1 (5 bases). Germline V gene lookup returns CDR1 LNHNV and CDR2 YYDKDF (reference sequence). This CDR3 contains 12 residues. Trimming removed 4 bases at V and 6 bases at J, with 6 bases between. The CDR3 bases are TGTGCCACCAGCAAGGGGTCCGGGGAGCTGTTTTTT. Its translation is CATSKGSGELFF.

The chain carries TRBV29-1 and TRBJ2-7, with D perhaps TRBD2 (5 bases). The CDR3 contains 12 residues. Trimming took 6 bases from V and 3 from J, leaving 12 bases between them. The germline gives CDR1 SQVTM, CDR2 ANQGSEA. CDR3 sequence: CSVALGVYEQYF. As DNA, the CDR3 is TGCAGCGTAGCCCTCGGGGTCTACGAGCAGTACTTC.

The CDR3 is CASSFGGTGGLVREQYF. CDR3 sequence (DNA): TGTGCCAGCAGCTTTGGAGGGACAGGAGGGTTAGTGCGCGAGCAGTACTTC. The chain links TRBV5-8 to TRBJ2-7, with TRBD1 matching over 8 bases. With V trimmed by 2 bases and J by 6 bases, 16 bases remained unmatched. CDR1 and CDR2 (germline): SGHTS, YDEGEE. The CDR3 spans 17 residues.

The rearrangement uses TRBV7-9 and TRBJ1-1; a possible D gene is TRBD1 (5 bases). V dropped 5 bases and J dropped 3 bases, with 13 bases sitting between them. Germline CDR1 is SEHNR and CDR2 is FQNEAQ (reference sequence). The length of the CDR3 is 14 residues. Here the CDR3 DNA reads TGTGCCAGCAGCCCGTTCGGGGGGGACACTGAAGCTTTCTTT. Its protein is CASSPFGGDTEAFF. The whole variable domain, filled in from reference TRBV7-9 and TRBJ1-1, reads DTGVSQNPRHKITKRGQNVTFRCDPISEHNRLYWYRQTLGQGPEFLTYFQNEAQLEKSRLLSDRFSAERPKGSFSTLEIQRTEQGDSAMYLCASSPFGGDTEAFFGQGTRLTVV.

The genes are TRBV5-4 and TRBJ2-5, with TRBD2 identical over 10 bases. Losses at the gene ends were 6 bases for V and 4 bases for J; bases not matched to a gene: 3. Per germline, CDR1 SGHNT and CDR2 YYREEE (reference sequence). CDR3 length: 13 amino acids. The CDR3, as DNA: TGTGCCAGCAATGTAGCGGGAGGAGAGACCCAGTACTTC. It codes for CASNVAGGETQYF.

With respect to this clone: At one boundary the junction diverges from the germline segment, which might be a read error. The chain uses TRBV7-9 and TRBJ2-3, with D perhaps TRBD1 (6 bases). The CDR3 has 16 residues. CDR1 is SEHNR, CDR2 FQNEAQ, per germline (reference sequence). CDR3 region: CSSSLVQGSITDTQYF. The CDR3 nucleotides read TGTTCCAGCAGCTTAGTTCAGGGGTCAATCACAGATACGCAGTATTTT.

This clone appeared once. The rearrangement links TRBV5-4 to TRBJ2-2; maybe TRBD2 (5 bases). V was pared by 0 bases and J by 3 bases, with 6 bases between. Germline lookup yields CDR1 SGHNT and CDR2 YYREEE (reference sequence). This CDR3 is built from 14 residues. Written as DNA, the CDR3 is TGTGCCAGCAGCTTGGCCGGGGACACCGGGGAGCTGTTTTTT. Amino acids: CASSLAGDTGELFF.

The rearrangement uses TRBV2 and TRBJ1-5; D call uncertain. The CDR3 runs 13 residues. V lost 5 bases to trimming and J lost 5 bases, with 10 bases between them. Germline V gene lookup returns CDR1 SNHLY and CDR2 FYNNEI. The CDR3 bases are TGTGCCAGCAGTTCCTATGAAGATCAGCCCCAGCATTTT. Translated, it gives CASSSYEDQPQHF.